The following is a TCR beta chain sequence with its context. Its antigen is currently unknown. Vbeta (60) and Jbeta (13) primers were used in the PCR. Clones were read by immunoSEQ multiplex PCR, and TCRdb kept only the in-frame ones, dropping some. The table shows more than 130,000 clones, with approximately 73% occurring only once. The sample originates from a study of cytomegalovirus exposure and HLA in healthy donors. About the research overall: Unique TCRs numbering some 80 million, obtained from HLA-typed donors, made up an early data release. Study observations and caveats: According to reports, the classifier identified cytomegalovirus status with high specificity and sensitivity. An analysis that came later showed most CMV-associated TCR beta chains appearing HLA-restricted. The authors later found TCR association rates varying by HLA locus, with DRB1 most and HLA-C fewest.

The CDR3 runs 14 residues. Germline lookup yields CDR1 MDHEN and CDR2 SYDVKM. The germline V and J ends were trimmed by 4 bases and 2 bases, with 10 bases remaining between them. What was sequenced was PBMCs. The chain joins TRBV28 to TRBJ2-3; D might be TRBD1 (6 bases). The source of this sequence is a human donor in good health. CDR3 protein: CASSWTEPTDTQYF. The DNA for the CDR3 is TGTGCCAGCAGTTGGACAGAGCCCACAGATACGCAGTATTTT.